Following are 16 T cell receptor beta chains from one sample sequenced in a study of T cells in Graves' hyperthyroidism and ophthalmopathy. TCR beta CDR3 region amplification was performed from RNA transcripts. The HTBI set primed first-round TCR CDR3 RT-PCR. TCRdb re-analysed the multiplex PCR reads in MiXCR, keeping a single row per CDR3 protein. Of 90,000 to 120,000 distinct CDR3 sequences in the sample, roughly 15% were seen once. The material sequenced was blood. Receptors were obtained from a woman aged 50 to 65 with Graves' hyperthyroidism.

The chain couples TRBV7-3 to TRBJ2-7, with 7 bases aligning to TRBD1. With 5 bases clipped from V and 4 bases from J, the junction kept 5 bases outside the gene matches. This CDR3 contains 13 residues. Germline V gives CDR1 SGHTA, CDR2 FQGTGA. The CDR3 DNA sequence: TGTGCCAGCAGCCCGGGACAGAGATACGAGCAGTACTTC. Protein product: CASSPGQRYEQYF.

This clonotype was picked up many times. This chain uses TRBV7-9 with TRBJ2-5, with TRBD2 matching 8 bases. Per germline, CDR1 SEHNR and CDR2 FQNEAQ (reference sequence). The CDR3 consists of 16 residues. V trimming: 5 bases; J trimming: 5 bases; junction bases outside the gene matches: 13. The CDR3 here is CASSPPGGSAGETQYF. The CDR3 bases are TGTGCCAGCAGCCCGCCGGGGGGGTCTGCGGGGGAGACCCAGTACTTC.

This clonotype has at least ten counts. This chain connects TRBV20-1 to TRBJ2-1; 8 bases match TRBD2. The CDR3 loop spans 13 amino acids. V lost 5 bases to trimming and J lost 8 bases; unmatched junction nucleotides: 8. The germline gives CDR1 DFQATT, CDR2 SNEGSKA (reference sequence). CDR3 sequence reads: CSAPGLERHEQFF. The CDR3 bases are TGCAGTGCTCCGGGACTAGAGCGGCATGAGCAGTTCTTC.

This clonotype was counted between two and nine times. This rearrangement joins TRBV12-3 or TRBV12-4 to TRBJ1-2; D may be TRBD1 (5 bases). The CDR3 has 13 amino acids. V was trimmed by 5 bases and J by 4 bases, leaving 11 bases between them. CDR3 bases: TGTGCCAGCAGTGTTGGGGCTGGCTATGGCTACACCTTC. Protein product: CASSVGAGYGYTF.

V usage is TRBV28 and J usage is TRBJ1-5, with TRBD1 matching 8 bases. The CDR3 runs 15 residues. Germline loops: CDR1 MDHEN, CDR2 SYDVKM. Trimming removed 4 bases from V and 5 bases from J; junction bases left unmatched: 7. In DNA, the CDR3 is TGTGCCAGCAGTTCCCGACAGGGGCGTTATCAGCCCCAGCATTTT. Translating it yields CASSSRQGRYQPQHF.

This sequence joins TRBV29-1 and TRBJ2-2, with a weak D call TRBD2 (6 bases). Per germline, CDR1 SQVTM and CDR2 ANQGSEA. This CDR3 has 11 residues. Trimming pared 6 bases from V and 10 bases from J, leaving 12 bases between. The CDR3 protein is CSVRGTMELFF. CDR3 DNA sequence: TGCAGCGTGCGGGGCACAATGGAGCTGTTTTTT.

Notes on this clonotype: This could be a read error, since a much larger clone is one nucleotide away. The chain couples TRBV6-1 to TRBJ1-3; a weak D match, TRBD1 (6 bases). This CDR3 has 13 residues. Germline lookup yields CDR1 MNHNS and CDR2 SASEGT. V was shortened by 8 bases and J by 8 bases, with 16 bases between the two germline ends. CDR3 DNA: TGTGCCAGCGGGGGGCCGGGGGGAGACACCATATATTTT. It is translated as CASGGPGGDTIYF.

This clonotype occurred many times. V usage is TRBV27 and J usage is TRBJ2-7, with D unresolved. Germline CDR1 MNHEY, CDR2 SMNVEV (reference sequence). V shed 8 bases and J shed 6 bases, with 20 bases lying between them. CDR3 length: 14 residues. The CDR3 DNA sequence: TGTGCCAGCGGAGTTACCGGGCCCTCCACCGAGCAGTACTTC. It yields the protein CASGVTGPSTEQYF.

The table lists this clonotype with many counts. The V and J genes are TRBV7-2 and TRBJ2-2; TRBD2 matches at 10 bases. The CDR3 is 18 residues long. V shed 6 bases, J shed 5 bases, and the junction held 15 bases outside the gene matches. Germline values: CDR1 SGHTA, CDR2 FQGNSA. This chain's CDR3 is CASSLELGLALRTGELFF. In DNA form, the CDR3 reads TGTGCCAGCAGTCTAGAATTGGGACTAGCGTTGAGGACCGGGGAGCTGTTTTTT.

This clonotype was seen at least ten times. The chain recombines TRBV12-5 with TRBJ2-5; no clear D gene. The CDR3 spans 15 residues. V shed 2 bases and J shed 3 bases, with 13 bases lying between them. Germline V lookup: CDR1 LGHNT, CDR2 FRNRAP. CDR3 nucleotides: TGTGCTAGTGGTTTGCACATAGTAGGGAAAGAGACCCAGTACTTC. It is translated as CASGLHIVGKETQYF. Drawing the rest from reference TRBV12-5 and TRBJ2-5, the complete variable domain is DARVTQTPRHKVTEMGQEVTMRCQPILGHNTVFWYRQTMMQGLELLAYFRNRAPLDDSGMPKDRFSAEMPDATLATLKIQPSEPRDSAVYFCASGLHIVGKETQYFGPGTRLLVL.

This clonotype was observed many times. The chain uses TRBV7-2 and TRBJ1-5; 8 bases match TRBD1. Germline V gene data show CDR1 as SGHTA and CDR2 as FQGNSA. V lost 5 bases and J lost 3; bases outside the gene matches: 6. CDR3 length: 15 residues. CDR3: CASSRGQGLNQPQHF. The CDR3 DNA is TGTGCCAGCAGCAGAGGACAGGGCCTCAATCAGCCCCAGCATTTT. The entire variable domain, with the rest obtained from reference TRBV7-2 and TRBJ1-5, is as follows: GAGVSQSPSNKVTEKGKDVELRCDPISGHTALYWYRQSLGQGLEFLIYFQGNSAPDKSGLPSDRFSAERTGGSVSTLTIQRTQQEDSAVYLCASSRGQGLNQPQHFGDGTRLSIL.

This clonotype was seen only a few times. Just one base apart from a much larger clone, this may be a read error. This likely comes from a read error, as the CDR3 has no conserved phenylalanine or tryptophan at its end. The chain has TRBV5-6 and TRBJ2-1; D uncertain. Trimming took off 0 bases at V and 2 bases at J, with 6 bases between the two ends. In germline, CDR1 is SGHDT, CDR2 YYEEEE. The length of the CDR3 is 14 residues. The CDR3 bases are TGTGCCAGCAGCTTGGGAACAACCTACAATGAGCAGTTCCTC. Translated: CASSLGTTYNEQFL.

This clonotype came up many times. The V gene is TRBV12-3 or TRBV12-4, the J gene TRBJ2-1; unclear D gene. The CDR3 length is 15 residues. V gave up 1 base and J gave up 4 bases, with 11 bases separating them. In DNA, the CDR3 is TGTGCCAGCAGTTTAGTGGGGTGGGCATACAATGAGCAGTTCTTC. Its translation is CASSLVGWAYNEQFF.

This clonotype has ten or more counts. The chain is built from TRBV27 and TRBJ1-5; the match to TRBD1 covers 7 bases. CDR1 is MNHEY and CDR2 is SMNVEV in the germline V gene (reference sequence). The J segment lost 6 bases and the V segment lost 5 bases, leaving 4 bases of the junction unmatched. The CDR3 runs to 13 residues. The CDR3 reads CASSDRESQPQHF. The CDR3 DNA is TGTGCCAGCAGTGACAGGGAGAGTCAGCCCCAGCATTTT.

This clonotype was counted ten times or more. The chain combines TRBV5-1 with TRBJ2-3; TRBD2 matches at 13 bases. The J segment lost 2 bases and the V segment lost 4 bases, leaving 4 bases of the junction unmatched. Germline loops: CDR1 SGHRS, CDR2 YFSETQ. This CDR3 is 16 amino acids long. CDR3 loop: CASSGGLAGYTDTQYF. CDR3 in DNA: TGCGCCAGCAGCGGGGGACTAGCGGGATACACAGATACGCAGTATTTT.

The chain is built from TRBV20-1 and TRBJ2-7; tentatively, D is TRBD2 (6 bases). Germline V gene data show CDR1 as DFQATT and CDR2 as SNEGSKA (reference sequence). V was pared by 6 bases and J by 5 bases, with 17 bases between. The CDR3 loop spans 13 amino acids. The CDR3 loop reads CSAPGTGGHEQYF. CDR3 nucleotides: TGCAGTGCCCCCGGGACCGGGGGTCACGAGCAGTACTTC.